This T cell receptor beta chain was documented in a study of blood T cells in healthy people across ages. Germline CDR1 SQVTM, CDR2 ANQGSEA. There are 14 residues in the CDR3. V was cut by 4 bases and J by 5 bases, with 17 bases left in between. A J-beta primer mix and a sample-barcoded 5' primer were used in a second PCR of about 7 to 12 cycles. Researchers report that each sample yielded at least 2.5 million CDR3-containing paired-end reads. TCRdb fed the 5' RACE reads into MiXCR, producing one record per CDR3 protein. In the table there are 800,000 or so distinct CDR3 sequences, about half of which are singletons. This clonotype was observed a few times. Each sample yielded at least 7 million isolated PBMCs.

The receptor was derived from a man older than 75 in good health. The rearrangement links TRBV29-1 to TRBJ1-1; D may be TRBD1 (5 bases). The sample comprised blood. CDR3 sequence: CSVVSFSGGTEAFF. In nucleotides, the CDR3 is TGCAGCGTTGTGTCCTTCTCGGGGGGGACTGAAGCTTTCTTT.